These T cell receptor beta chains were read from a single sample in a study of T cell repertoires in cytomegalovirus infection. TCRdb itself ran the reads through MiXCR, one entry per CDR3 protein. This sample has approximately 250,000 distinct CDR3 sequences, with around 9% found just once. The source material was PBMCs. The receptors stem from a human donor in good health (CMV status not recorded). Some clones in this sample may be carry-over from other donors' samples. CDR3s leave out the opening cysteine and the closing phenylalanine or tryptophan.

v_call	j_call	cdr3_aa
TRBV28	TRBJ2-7	ASSSPTLGQTYEQY
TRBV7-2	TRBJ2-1	ASSLELAGYNEQF
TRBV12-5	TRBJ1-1	ATQGGGTEAF
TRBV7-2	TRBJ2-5	ASSLRLAGEETQY
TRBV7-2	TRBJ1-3	ASSLAVSSGNTIY
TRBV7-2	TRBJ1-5	ASSLEGGLQPQH
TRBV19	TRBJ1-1	ASSDRQREAF
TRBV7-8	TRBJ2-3	ASSLLKRERADTQY
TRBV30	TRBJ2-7	AWNEGSSYEQY
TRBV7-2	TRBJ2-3	ASSLAGGLAGAGDTQY
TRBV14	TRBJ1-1	ASSQEGSWNTEAF
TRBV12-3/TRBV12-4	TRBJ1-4	ASRARDRGFNEKLF